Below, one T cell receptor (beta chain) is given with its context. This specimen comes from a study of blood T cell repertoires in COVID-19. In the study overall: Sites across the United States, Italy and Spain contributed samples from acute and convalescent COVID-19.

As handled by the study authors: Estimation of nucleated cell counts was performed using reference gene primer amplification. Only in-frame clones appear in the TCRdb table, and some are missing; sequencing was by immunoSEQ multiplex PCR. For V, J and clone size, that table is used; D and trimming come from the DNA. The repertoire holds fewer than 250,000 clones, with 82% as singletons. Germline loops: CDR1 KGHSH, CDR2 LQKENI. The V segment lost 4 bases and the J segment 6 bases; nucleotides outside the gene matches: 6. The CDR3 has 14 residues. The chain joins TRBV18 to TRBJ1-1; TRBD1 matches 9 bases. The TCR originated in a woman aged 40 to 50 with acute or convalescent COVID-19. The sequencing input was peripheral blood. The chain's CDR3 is CASSLQGAVAEAFF. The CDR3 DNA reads TGTGCCAGCTCACTACAGGGGGCAGTCGCTGAAGCTTTCTTT.